This TCR beta chain was sequenced for a study of blood T cell repertoires in COVID-19. Looking at the study overall: COVID-19 samples, acute and convalescent, were from the United States, Italy and Spain. The cDNA or gDNA used as material had been derived from T cells, B-cell-depleted T cells, or PBMCs.

V lost 8 bases to trimming and J lost 6 bases, with 14 bases between them. Germline CDR1 is MNHEY and CDR2 is SVGAGI. This CDR3 region has 12 residues. The assay was immunoSEQ multiplex PCR, and TCRdb's table has in-frame clones only and misses some. The data show some 70,000 clones, about 86% seen once. The source is a man between 35 and 55 years old with COVID-19, enrolled during active disease. Sequences were obtained from peripheral blood. The genes are TRBV6-5 and TRBJ2-7, with a weak D call TRBD2 (7 bases). The CDR3 spells CASGGALGEQYF. CDR3 in DNA: TGTGCCAGCGGGGGGGCCCTGGGCGAGCAGTACTTC.